This entry features one TCR beta chain sequence. It lacks a known antigen. The cohort comprised 670 or so healthy bone marrow donors. Cohort members were all nominally healthy when sampled, although unrecorded immune exposures were likely present. The donor tested CMV seronegative and was one of the 352 seronegative cohort members. A peripheral blood sample was provided by each donor, and peripheral blood mononuclear cells were used for TCR beta sequencing. Genomic DNA was extracted from the blood cell samples with the Qiagen DNeasy Blood Extraction Kit. The data stem from a study of cytomegalovirus exposure and HLA in healthy donors (dated by TCRdb to the late 2010s). Notes on the research overall: An earlier analysis of roughly 630 of the donors reported about 290 Gb of sequence data and roughly 100 million unique TCR beta sequences from approximately 180 million T cells. Approximately 300 gigabases of sequencing data and around 85 million unique TCR sequences made up an early release that covered approximately 620 HLA-typed donors. The genetic ancestry cluster associated with self-reported Caucasian donors included 81% of the roughly 380 genotyped donors. The study aimed to test whether cataloging public T cell receptors could reveal signatures of past pathogen exposure. Using immunosequencing, the study profiled T cell repertoires from fewer than 850 subjects and related those repertoires to cytomegalovirus serostatus. A separate validation cohort of about 110 different subjects was used in addition to the 666-subject first cohort. The study combined high-throughput TCR immunosequencing, statistical association of individual TCRs with disease status, and machine learning to predict cytomegalovirus infection status. A later analysis re-analyzed previously published TCR beta repertoires from several hundred donors and added high-resolution HLA genotyping to study TCR occurrence patterns. Rather than using new phenotypic data, the later analysis identified candidate immune exposures from TCR beta sequences and from how often those sequences occurred across donors. An earlier analysis of a few hundred of the donors applied high-throughput TCR beta sequencing to assess whether each TCR beta V gene segment acted as functional or pseudogenic. Donor age, sex, ethnicity and CMV serostatus were compiled alongside the repertoire data. A later genetic analysis took genome-wide SNP genotypes for 398 of the 666 donors and used that subset as a discovery cohort. All discovery cohort repertoires had been generated on a single sequencing platform. Both class I and class II loci were covered by HLA typing, at four-digit resolution. Typing coverage differed by locus: A, B, C, DRB1 and DQB1 were typed in about 629-630 donors, DQA1 in around 500, DPA1 in 606, and DPB1 in 400 to 480. Several DR-DQ haplotypes were handled as single units for association and clustering because linkage in the cohort was strong. Among under 450 genotyped donors of the cohort, an average of approximately 240,000 unique TCR beta nucleotide sequences were sequenced per donor, roughly 20% of them non-productive. What the authors observed across the whole study: The presence/absence analyses assumed that sequencing depth was roughly uniform across donors, and that assumption may not be true. A further reported finding was that TCR beta sequences accurately predicted the HLA-A and HLA-B alleles for most subjects in the first cohort. At a false discovery rate of 0.05, a later analysis linked roughly 17,000 TCR beta sequences to specific HLA alleles. This cohort had only TCR beta chains sequenced, and the lack of alpha or paired-chain data limited which features could be detected. Because counts were too low, seventeen rarely observed V segments, including chromosome 9 orphons, were excluded from the earlier analysis of 587 of the donors. HLA typing was unavailable for some donors at each locus, so association tests used only the typed subset. In both the original and validation cohorts, the classifier was reported to diagnose cytomegalovirus status with high specificity and sensitivity. A later analysis found that HLA-associated TCR beta chains were more clonally expanded and had lower generation probabilities than equally common non-associated chains. Correlated functional status among segregating V segments might be attributable to linkage disequilibrium, but an unknown experimental factor could not be ruled out. Most TCR sequences were observed very rarely across donors, whereas some public TCRs were present in many individuals. When HLA alleles, especially DR and DQ, strongly co-occurred, TCR associations were difficult to assign to individual alleles. Compared with the 666-donor mean, donors in an Asian-associated ancestry cluster had fewer N-insertions in productive TCRs, according to a later genetic analysis. The only immune exposure information available for the cohort was CMV serostatus. The study listed 164 TCR beta chains as associated with cytomegalovirus. In vitro tests confirmed that a few of the cytomegalovirus-associated TCR beta chains recognize cytomegalovirus antigens. A later genetic analysis associated a missense DCLRE1C variant with V-gene and J-gene trimming of TCR beta chains, and an independent cohort replicated the association. A later analysis found that most CMV-associated TCR beta chains appeared HLA-restricted, with HLA associations seemingly driven largely by CMV exposure. A cluster of highly shared sequence variants was judged likely to be a technical artifact of the sequencing pipeline. An earlier analysis of approximately 600 of the donors showed that most TCR beta V segments appeared in productive rearrangements either about 90% or about 30% of the time, which broadly matched IMGT annotations. According to a later analysis, TCR association rates differed among HLA loci, with DRB1 alleles showing the most associated TCRs and HLA-C alleles showing the fewest. Several of the top co-occurrence clusters appeared to be linked to parvovirus B19, influenza, CMV and Epstein-Barr virus, according to a later analysis. The authors suggested that the approach could potentially be generalized to other disease states and immunological phenotypes. Some IMGT-functional V segments, including TRBV6-2 and TRBV6-3, could not be told apart with the 87-base-pair reads, so those segments were excluded.

The library was made by the immunoSEQ multiplex PCR assay. A mixture of 60 forward primers for TCR Vbeta segments and 13 reverse primers for TCR Jbeta segments was used in the multiplex PCR. Amplification of the CDR3 region of rearranged TCR beta genes was performed with a multiplex PCR assay on genomic DNA. Amplified TCR beta libraries were sequenced as 87-base-pair reads on the Illumina HiSeq System. As for the authors' bioinformatics: A later analysis tallied about 77 million unique TCR beta chains across the 666 repertoires, and around 12 million of those chains were shared by two or more donors. To remove PCR and sequencing errors, raw reads were error-corrected and collapsed into unique sequences using a nearest-neighbor algorithm that merged closely related sequences. Alignment of CDR3 sequences to IMGT reference sequences was used to assign V, D and J gene segments. Each retained sequence needed at least a six-nucleotide match to both a V gene segment and a J gene segment. Rearrangements were called productive when the CDR3 lacked stop codons and stayed in frame with V and J; all others were non-productive. Following IMGT convention, CDR3 was defined as the stretch from the second conserved V-encoded cysteine to the conserved J-encoded phenylalanine. The earlier analysis of roughly 590 of the donors excluded sequences that lacked an unambiguous match to a single V gene segment. An earlier analysis of a few hundred of the donors classified V segments as functional when productive rearrangements were above 56.7% and as segregating when the standard deviation between donors was above 5%. A statistical classification framework was built to diagnose cytomegalovirus status from the catalog of TCR beta chain sequences. A later analysis assigned V and J genes by comparing TCR nucleotide sequences with IMGT/GENE-DB human TR gene sequences. In a later analysis, CDR3 sequences and most-parsimonious VDJ recombination scenarios were assigned using the TCRdist pipeline. A later analysis defined each TCR beta chain by its CDR3 amino acid sequence plus V-gene family, and excluded reads lacking a unique V-gene family. To address suspected cross-contamination and a sequencing artifact, a later analysis removed over 500 highly shared, low-generation-probability nucleotide sequences. In a later analysis, a clonal expansion index was calculated for each public chain from normalized within-repertoire ranks of inferred template counts. Generation probabilities in a later analysis came from a VDJ recombination model fitted to out-of-frame rearrangements, and those results were checked against IGoR. Hypergeometric tests were used in a later analysis to score TCR-TCR, TCR-HLA and TCR-CMV co-occurrence, with a repertoire-size bias correction applied to the TCR pairs. In a later analysis, false discovery rates were estimated by permuting HLA or CMV assignments 20 times. A later analysis grouped co-occurring TCRs with DBSCAN, adding TCRdist sequence similarity when clustering within HLA-allele-positive subsets. Repertoires with fewer than 30,000 or more than 120,000 public chains, plus five repertoires with anomalous nucleotide sharing, were excluded from co-occurrence clustering. Held by TCRdb, this immuneACCESS table contains in-frame sequences only and omits some clones. Under half of the omission traces to an unresolved V gene where checked; the cause of the rest is unknown. From that table come the V and J calls and clone size; the DNA was used to work out D and trimming. This sample's table has entries for 100,000 to 150,000 clones. Of the sample, more than 1% is held by the ten largest clones.

The V end loses 1 base and the J end loses 6 bases, and a stretch of 17 bases separates them. The CDR1 and CDR2 encoded by the germline V gene are SGDLS and YYNGEE. The CDR3 spans 15 residues, from the cysteine through the phenylalanine. Just CDR3 DNA is preserved here, 45 bases in frame from base 1. This receptor was taken from a man between 18 and 29 years old in good health and CMV-seronegative. The sequence joins TRBV9 to TRBJ2-7; the D gene is unclear. Material for sequencing was PBMCs. CDR3 sequence: CASSVSGVSSAEQYF. Read as DNA, the sequence is TGTGCCAGCAGCGTATCTGGAGTTTCGTCGGCCGAGCAGTACTTC. When the CDR3 is completed using the reference TRBV9 and TRBJ2-7 genes on either side, the full variable domain is DSGVTQTPKHLITATGQRVTLRCSPRSGDLSVYWYQQSLDQGLQFLIQYYNGEERAKGNILERFSAQQFPDLHSELNLSSLELGDSALYFCASSVSGVSSAEQYFGPGTRLTVT.